This T cell receptor beta chain was identified in a study of blood T cell repertoires in COVID-19. Study overall: Samples representing acute and convalescent COVID-19 were sourced from the United States, Italy and Spain. Sources were T cells, B-cell-depleted T cells, or PBMCs; the material itself was cDNA or gDNA.

CDR1 and CDR2 from the germline V gene are SGHTA and FQGNSA. V shed 7 bases and J shed 6 bases, with 18 bases lying between them. This CDR3 comprises 14 residues. Original analysis: Nucleated cell number was recorded as an estimate derived from reference gene primer amplification. Sequenced by immunoSEQ multiplex PCR; TCRdb stores in-frame clones only, minus some. V, J and clone size were drawn from that table, and D and trimming were deduced from the DNA. The sample yields under 300,000 clones, approximately 79% seen once. This TCR was recovered from a middle-aged woman with active or convalescent COVID-19. This rearrangement joins TRBV7-2 to TRBJ1-2; weak D call: TRBD1 (6 bases). Sequenced sample: peripheral blood. CDR3 sequence (DNA): TGTGCCAGCAACCCCTCCCCAGGGGCGGATGGCTACACCTTC. This gives the protein CASNPSPGADGYTF.